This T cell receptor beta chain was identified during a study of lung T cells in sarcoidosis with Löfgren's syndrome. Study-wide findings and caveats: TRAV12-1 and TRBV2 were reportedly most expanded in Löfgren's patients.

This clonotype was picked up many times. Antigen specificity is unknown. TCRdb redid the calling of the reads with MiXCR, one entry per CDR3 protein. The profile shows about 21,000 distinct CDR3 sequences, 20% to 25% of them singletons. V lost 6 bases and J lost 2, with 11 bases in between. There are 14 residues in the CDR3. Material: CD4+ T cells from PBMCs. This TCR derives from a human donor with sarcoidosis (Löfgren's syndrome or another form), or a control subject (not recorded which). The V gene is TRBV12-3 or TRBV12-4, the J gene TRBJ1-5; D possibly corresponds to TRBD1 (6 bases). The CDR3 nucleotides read TGTGCCAGCAGCCTACAGGGTGGCAATCAGCCCCAGCATTTT. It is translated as CASSLQGGNQPQHF.